This T cell receptor beta chain was obtained from a study of T-cell reconstitution after alpha-beta-depleted transplantation in children. In regard to this clonotype: Its target is unknown. Just one base apart from a much larger clone, this may be a read error.

Study-wide results and caveats: At day 60, the high TCRbeta diversity found in some patients originated from recipient T cells and thymic progenitors that had survived.

Molecular barcoding with unique molecular identifiers was used for the TCRbeta library. MiXCR, applied by TCRdb to the PCR reads, yields one record per CDR3 protein. Among hundreds of thousands of distinct CDR3 sequences listed, 10% were seen once. Germline-derived CDR1 and CDR2 are LGHNA and YNFKEQ. The CDR3 has 14 amino acids. The source of this sequence is a boy under three years old with acute myeloid leukemia, due to receive a stem cell transplant. The genes are TRBV4-2 and TRBJ2-1, with TRBD1 identical over 7 bases. Sequenced here: PBMCs, sampled before TCRalphabeta/CD19-depleted stem cell transplant. CDR3 nucleotides: TGTGCCAGCAGCCTTTCCGGGACAGATAATGAGCGGTTCTTC. It yields the protein CASSLSGTDNERFF.